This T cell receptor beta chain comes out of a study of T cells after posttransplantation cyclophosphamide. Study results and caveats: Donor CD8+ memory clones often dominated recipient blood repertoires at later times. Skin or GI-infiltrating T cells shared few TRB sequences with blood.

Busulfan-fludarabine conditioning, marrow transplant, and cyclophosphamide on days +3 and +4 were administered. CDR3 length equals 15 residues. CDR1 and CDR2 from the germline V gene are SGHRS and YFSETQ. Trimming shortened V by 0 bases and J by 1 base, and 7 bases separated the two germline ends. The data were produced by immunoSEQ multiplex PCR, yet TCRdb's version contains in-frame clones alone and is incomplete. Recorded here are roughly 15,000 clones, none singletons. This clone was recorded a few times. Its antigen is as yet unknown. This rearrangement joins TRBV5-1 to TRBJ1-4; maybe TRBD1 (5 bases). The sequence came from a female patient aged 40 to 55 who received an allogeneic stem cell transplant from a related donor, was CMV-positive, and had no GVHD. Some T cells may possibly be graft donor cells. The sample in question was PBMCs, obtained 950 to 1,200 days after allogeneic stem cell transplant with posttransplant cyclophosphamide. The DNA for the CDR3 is TGCGCCAGCAGCTTGGGACAGCTAACTAATGAAAAACTGTTTTTT. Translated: CASSLGQLTNEKLFF.